Below are 29 T cell receptor beta chains sequenced from a single sample in a study of T cells in narcolepsy. The data were produced by immunoSEQ multiplex PCR, yet TCRdb's version contains in-frame clones alone and is incomplete. The sample yields 27,000 or so clones, 87% seen once. Sequenced: memory (CD45RA-) CD4+ T cells from blood. These receptors were taken from a human donor in good health.

The rearrangement joins TRBV29-1 to TRBJ2-5; TRBD2 matches at 11 bases. J was trimmed by 5 bases and V by 4 bases; bases with no gene match: 21. The CDR3 extends over 19 amino acids. Germline V gene lookup returns CDR1 SQVTM and CDR2 ANQGSEA. CDR3 amino acids: CSVVPALPGTSGFVETQYF. The CDR3 DNA reads as TGCAGCGTTGTCCCAGCGCTGCCCGGGACTAGCGGATTCGTTGAGACCCAGTACTTC.

This clone was seen just once. V and J are TRBV15 and TRBJ1-2, with D hard to call. Germline lookup yields CDR1 LNHNV and CDR2 YYDKDF (reference sequence). Trimming shortened V by 1 base and J by 0 bases, and 9 bases separated the two germline ends. The CDR3 runs 15 residues. As DNA, the CDR3 is TGTGCCACCAGCAGAGCAGGAGCCACTAACTATGGCTACACCTTC. Its translation: CATSRAGATNYGYTF.

The CDR3 region is CATDRDNQEQTQYF. CDR3 DNA: TGTGCCACCGATCGGGACAATCAGGAACAGACCCAGTACTTC. This chain connects TRBV28 to TRBJ2-5, with D maybe TRBD1 (6 bases). Germline assignment: CDR1 MDHEN and CDR2 SYDVKM. The CDR3 length is 14 residues. The V gene lost 10 bases and the J gene lost 6 bases, with 21 bases spanning the gap. The whole variable domain, remainder taken from reference TRBV28 and TRBJ2-5, is DVKVTQSSRYLVKRTGEKVFLECVQDMDHENMFWYRQDPGLGLRLIYFSYDVKMKEKGDIPEGYSVSREKKERFSLILESASTNQTSMYLCATDRDNQEQTQYFGPGTRLLVL.

The V gene is TRBV29-1, the J gene TRBJ2-1; 8 positions agree with TRBD2. V shed 5 bases and J 8 bases; nucleotides not matched to a gene: 14. This CDR3 has 15 amino acids. Germline V gene sequence: CDR1 SQVTM, CDR2 ANQGSEA. CDR3 nucleotide sequence: TGCAGCGTTCGATCTTCAGGGACTAGGTCTGATGAGCAGTTCTTC. This sequence encodes CSVRSSGTRSDEQFF.

The gene calls are TRBV13 and TRBJ1-6, with D perhaps matching TRBD1 (6 bases). This CDR3 contains 14 residues. Germline V gene sequence: CDR1 PRHDT, CDR2 FYEKMQ (reference sequence). V dropped 6 bases and J dropped 10 bases, with 16 bases sitting between them. The CDR3 here is CASSLQGRSSPLHF. The CDR3 DNA is TGTGCCAGCAGTTTACAGGGACGATCGTCACCCCTCCACTTT.

The chain recombines TRBV29-1 with TRBJ2-5; D perhaps matches TRBD1 (6 bases). From germline, CDR1 is SQVTM and CDR2 ANQGSEA. Trimming left V 7 bases short and J 2 bases short, with 8 bases between. CDR3 length equals 11 residues. The chain's CDR3 is CSGGQQETQYF. DNA of the CDR3: TGCAGCGGCGGACAGCAAGAGACCCAGTACTTC.

The chain has TRBV5-1 and TRBJ1-2, with D unclear. The germline V gene encodes CDR1 SGHRS and CDR2 YFSETQ. The ends were cut back, 7 bases at V and 4 bases at J, with 11 bases in the middle. The CDR3 extends over 12 amino acids. CDR3 loop: CASPRWVYGYTF. DNA for the CDR3: TGCGCCAGCCCAAGGTGGGTCTATGGCTACACCTTC.

The chain links TRBV2 to TRBJ2-6; unclear D gene. Between the trimmed V and J ends, which lost 7 bases and 0 bases, there was a span of 10 bases. Germline V lookup: CDR1 SNHLY, CDR2 FYNNEI. This CDR3 comprises 15 residues. CDR3 sequence reads: CASKVGLSGANVLTF. CDR3 coding DNA: TGTGCCAGCAAGGTTGGCCTCTCTGGGGCCAACGTCCTGACTTTC.

This rearrangement joins TRBV7-9 to TRBJ2-1; 7 nucleotides align to TRBD2. Germline CDR1 reads SEHNR; CDR2 reads FQNEAQ (reference sequence). This CDR3 region has 13 residues. The J segment lost 5 bases and the V segment lost 5 bases, leaving 3 bases of the junction unmatched. Here the CDR3 DNA reads TGTGCCAGCAGCCTCGGGACTAACAATGAGCAGTTCTTC. It specifies CASSLGTNNEQFF.

This sequence joins TRBV7-9 and TRBJ1-1; D is undetermined. The germline V and J ends were trimmed by 5 bases and 1 base, with 14 bases remaining between them. This CDR3 region has 15 residues. Per germline, CDR1 SEHNR and CDR2 FQNEAQ (reference sequence). The chain's CDR3 is CASSPRDPQNTEAFF. The CDR3 nucleotides read TGTGCCAGCAGCCCCAGAGACCCCCAGAACACTGAAGCTTTCTTT.

This rearrangement joins TRBV9 to TRBJ2-5, with 14 bases aligning to TRBD2. The DNA end is a closer match to TRBJ2-7, so the J assignment may be wrong. The germline V gene encodes CDR1 SGDLS and CDR2 YYNGEE. The CDR3 is made up of 16 amino acids. CDR3 in DNA: TGTGCCAGCAGCGCCCGACTAGCGGGAGGGCTCGACGAGCAGTACTTC. This sequence encodes CASSARLAGGLDEQYF.

This clone was seen a handful of times. The V gene is TRBV7-9, the J gene TRBJ1-1; TRBD1 is a possible D gene (6 bases). The V end lost 2 bases, the J end lost 4 bases, and 14 bases lay between the germline ends. Germline assignment: CDR1 SEHNR and CDR2 FQNEAQ (reference sequence). CDR3 length: 15 residues. In DNA form, the CDR3 reads TGTGCCAGCAGCTTAACCCGGGGGCAAGGCACTGAAGCTTTCTTT. This translates into CASSLTRGQGTEAFF.

This clone was seen once. The rearrangement joins TRBV19 to TRBJ2-5; 13 bases align to TRBD2. V was pared by 9 bases and J by 5 bases, with 6 bases of the junction left unmatched. The length of the CDR3 is 14 residues. Germline V CDR1 and CDR2: LNHDA, SQIVND (reference sequence). The CDR3 bases are TGTGCCAGCCGCCCGACTAGCGGGAGGGAGACCCAGTACTTC. This sequence encodes CASRPTSGRETQYF.

V gene TRBV5-1 combines with J gene TRBJ2-2, with 10 bases matching TRBD1. After removal of 2 bases from V and 6 bases from J, the junction contained 4 bases not matched to a gene. The germline gives CDR1 SGHRS, CDR2 YFSETQ. This CDR3 has 15 amino acids. The CDR3 reads CASSLDRGHSGELFF. CDR3 nucleotide sequence: TGCGCCAGCAGCTTAGACAGGGGGCATTCCGGGGAGCTGTTTTTT. Full variable domain (remainder filled in from reference TRBV5-1 and TRBJ2-2): KAGVTQTPRYLIKTRGQQVTLSCSPISGHRSVSWYQQTPGQGLQFLFEYFSETQRNKGNFPGRFSGRQFSNSRSEMNVSTLELGDSALYLCASSLDRGHSGELFFGEGSRLTVL.

The CDR3 region is CASGTSRREQYF. Here the CDR3 DNA reads TGTGCCAGCGGGACTAGCAGGCGCGAGCAGTACTTC. The chain joins TRBV6-5 to TRBJ2-7; 9 positions match TRBD2. The V and J ends lost 8 bases and 6 bases, in that order; junction bases with no gene match: 5. Per the germline V gene, CDR1 is MNHEY and CDR2 is SVGAGI. CDR3 length equals 12 residues.

The chain employs TRBV5-6 and TRBJ2-7; D is undetermined. The V end was cut by 1 base, the J end by 4 bases, with 18 bases between. The CDR3 totals 16 residues. The germline gives CDR1 SGHDT, CDR2 YYEEEE. The CDR3 coding sequence is TGTGCCAGCAGCTTGAGAACTCTATACCTTCAGTACGAGCAGTACTTC. Protein: CASSLRTLYLQYEQYF.

The V call is TRBV7-3, the J call TRBJ1-5, with D uncertain. The CDR3 length is 13 residues. The germline V gene encodes CDR1 SGHTA and CDR2 FQGTGA. The V end lost 5 bases, the J end lost 3 bases, and 8 bases lay between the germline ends. CDR3 coding DNA: TGTGCCAGCAGCGAATCGAACAATCAGCCCCAGCATTTT. Its translation is CASSESNNQPQHF. Drawing the rest from reference TRBV7-3 and TRBJ1-5, the complete variable domain is GAGVSQTPSNKVTEKGKYVELRCDPISGHTALYWYRQSLGQGPEFLIYFQGTGAADDSGLPNDRFFAVRPEGSVSTLKIQRTERGDSAVYLCASSESNNQPQHFGDGTRLSIL.

The genes are TRBV18 and TRBJ1-2; the D gene is possibly TRBD1 (5 bases). The V gene lost 3 bases and the J gene lost 4 bases, with 12 bases spanning the gap. The CDR3 runs 14 residues. The germline V gene has CDR1 KGHSH and CDR2 LQKENI. The CDR3 loop is CASSPSQGGYGYTF. CDR3 bases: TGTGCCAGCTCACCGAGCCAGGGCGGCTATGGCTACACCTTC.

The chain couples TRBV7-9 to TRBJ1-1; the D is unclear. The V end was cut by 2 bases, the J end by 1 base, with 8 bases between. The CDR3 runs to 14 residues. Per germline, CDR1 SEHNR and CDR2 FQNEAQ (reference sequence). The CDR3 loop reads CASSLYSENTEAFF. DNA for the CDR3: TGTGCCAGCAGCTTATATTCGGAGAACACTGAAGCTTTCTTT.

This chain joins TRBV23-1 and TRBJ2-5, with TRBD2 identical over 8 bases. TRBV23-1 is flagged as an ORF with uncertain function. The CDR3 totals 14 residues. The J segment lost 5 bases and the V segment lost 6 bases, leaving 8 bases of the junction unmatched. The CDR3 here is CASRRDRGGETQYF. For the CDR3, the DNA is TGCGCCAGCAGACGTGACCGCGGGGGGGAGACCCAGTACTTC.

This rearrangement joins TRBV6-6 to TRBJ2-3; perhaps TRBD1 as D (5 bases). Between the trimmed V and J ends, which lost 5 bases and 4 bases, there was a span of 10 bases. CDR1 is MNHNY, CDR2 SVGAGI, per germline (reference sequence). CDR3 size: 13 residues. CDR3 in amino acids: CASSVIRADTQYF. CDR3 coding DNA: TGTGCCAGCAGTGTAATCAGGGCAGATACGCAGTATTTT.

The V call is TRBV30, the J call TRBJ1-6, with 7 positions matching TRBD1. Germline trimming cut 6 bases from V and 6 bases from J; bases unmatched to any gene: 8. The CDR3 is 14 residues long. Germline values: CDR1 GTSNPN, CDR2 SVGIG (reference sequence). In nucleotides, the CDR3 is TGTGCCTGTAAAGGGACAGTCGGTAATTCACCCCTCCACTTT. Its protein is CACKGTVGNSPLHF.

The J gene is TRBJ1-2, the V gene TRBV28; 7 bases fit TRBD1. The germline V gene encodes CDR1 MDHEN and CDR2 SYDVKM. There are 13 residues in the CDR3. V lost 5 bases, J lost 3 bases, and 3 bases stayed unmatched. CDR3 loop: CASSLQGYYGYTF. CDR3 bases: TGTGCCAGCAGTCTACAGGGGTACTATGGCTACACCTTC.

The rearrangement joins TRBV7-6 to TRBJ2-3, with 7 positions matching TRBD2. Germline values: CDR1 SGHVS, CDR2 FNYEAQ. This CDR3 region has 16 residues. V lost 1 base to trimming and J lost 4 bases; unmatched junction nucleotides: 8. The CDR3 DNA follows: TGTGCCAGCAGCTTAGGCCCGTCTGGGAGGGCAGATACGCAGTATTTT. This translates into CASSLGPSGRADTQYF. The variable domain in full, with the rest retrieved from reference TRBV7-6 and TRBJ2-3, is GAGVSQSPRYKVTKRGQDVALRCDPISGHVSLYWYRQALGQGPEFLTYFNYEAQQDKSGLPNDRFSAERPEGSISTLTIQRTEQRDSAMYRCASSLGPSGRADTQYFGPGTRLTVL.

The chain has TRBV7-9 and TRBJ1-3, with D unresolved. V dropped 3 bases and J dropped 0 bases, with 9 bases sitting between them. The CDR3 has 15 residues. CDR1 and CDR2 (germline): SEHNR, FQNEAQ (reference sequence). DNA of the CDR3: TGTGCCAGCAGCTTGTCCGCGGGCTCTGGAAACACCATATATTTT. This encodes CASSLSAGSGNTIYF. Supplemented by reference TRBV7-9 and TRBJ1-3, the full variable domain reads DTGVSQNPRHKITKRGQNVTFRCDPISEHNRLYWYRQTLGQGPEFLTYFQNEAQLEKSRLLSDRFSAERPKGSFSTLEIQRTEQGDSAMYLCASSLSAGSGNTIYFGEGSWLTVV.

For the CDR3, the DNA is TGTGCCAGCAGCACTAGGACCCTGGGGGCCAATCAGCCCCAGCATTTT. This sequence encodes CASSTRTLGANQPQHF. This rearrangement joins TRBV28 to TRBJ1-5; TRBD1 might be the D (6 bases). V shed 6 bases and J shed 3 bases, with 18 bases lying between them. The germline gives CDR1 MDHEN, CDR2 SYDVKM. The CDR3 has 16 residues.

This clone is a singleton in its sample. V usage is TRBV19 and J usage is TRBJ2-5; 9 nucleotides line up with TRBD1. Germline CDR1 LNHDA, CDR2 SQIVND (reference sequence). This CDR3 has 16 residues. The J segment lost 6 bases and the V segment lost 1 base, leaving 9 bases of the junction unmatched. The CDR3 sequence is CASSIVGTGGFKTQYF. The CDR3 DNA sequence: TGTGCCAGTAGTATAGTGGGAACAGGGGGCTTCAAGACCCAGTACTTC.

This chain uses TRBV5-4 with TRBJ1-1; D may be TRBD1 (5 bases). Trimming removed 0 bases at V and 2 bases at J, with 17 bases between. This CDR3 is 17 amino acids long. Germline assignment: CDR1 SGHNT and CDR2 YYREEE (reference sequence). The CDR3 nucleotides are TGTGCCAGCAGCTTGGGAGGGGCAGGCATCGGAAACACTGAAGCTTTCTTT. This translates into CASSLGGAGIGNTEAFF.

This clone was detected once. The genes are TRBV11-2 and TRBJ2-5; no clear D gene. Germline V gene lookup returns CDR1 SGHAT and CDR2 FQNNGV. The CDR3 runs to 11 residues. With 0 bases removed from V and 14 bases from J, the gap between germline ends came to 10 bases. The CDR3 nucleotides read TGTGCCAGCAGCTTAGATCGTGCTTATTACTTC. Translating it yields CASSLDRAYYF.